Listed below are T cell receptor beta chains from one sample, sequenced in a study of blood T cell repertoires in COVID-19. This table comes from immunoSEQ multiplex PCR, and its TCRdb copy is limited to in-frame clones, with some not included. The data contain just under 300,000 clones, more than 75% of them singletons. Sequenced sample: peripheral blood. These receptors were collected from a man aged 70 or older with acute or convalescent COVID-19. Each CDR3 is given with its conserved first and last residue. The D gene is left open where the match is weak. Clone size is given for some rows only: seen once, a few or many times, or a class if the clone is expanded.

v_call: TRBV5-8; j_call: TRBJ2-7; cdr3_length: 14; d_call: TRBD1; clone_size: once; cdr3_aa: CASSLLQGIYEQYF; cdr3_nt: TGTGCCAGCAGCTTGCTACAGGGGATCTACGAGCAGTACTTC
v_call: TRBV18; j_call: TRBJ2-1; cdr3_length: 18; d_call: TRBD1; clone_size: -; cdr3_aa: CASSRADYRGRGGNEQFF; cdr3_nt: TGTGCCAGCTCCAGGGCCGATTACAGGGGGCGCGGGGGCAATGAGCAGTTCTTC
v_call: TRBV6-5; j_call: TRBJ2-1; cdr3_length: 15; d_call: TRBD2; clone_size: -; cdr3_aa: CASSSRTSQYNEQFF; cdr3_nt: TGTGCCAGCAGTTCCCGGACTAGCCAGTACAATGAGCAGTTCTTC
v_call: TRBV18; j_call: TRBJ2-3; cdr3_length: 14; d_call: -; clone_size: -; cdr3_aa: CASSPGPSTDTQYF; cdr3_nt: TGTGCCAGCTCACCAGGCCCAAGCACAGATACGCAGTATTTT
v_call: TRBV6-5; j_call: TRBJ1-3; cdr3_length: 15; d_call: TRBD1; clone_size: -; cdr3_aa: CASSPGQGRGNTIYF; cdr3_nt: TGTGCCAGCAGTCCGGGACAGGGAAGGGGAAACACCATATATTTT
v_call: TRBV2; j_call: TRBJ1-3; cdr3_length: 13; d_call: TRBD1; clone_size: -; cdr3_aa: CASNRQGGNTIYF; cdr3_nt: TGTGCCAGCAATCGACAGGGTGGAAACACCATATATTTT
v_call: TRBV28; j_call: TRBJ2-3; cdr3_length: 14; d_call: -; clone_size: -; cdr3_aa: CASSLSGQDDTQYF; cdr3_nt: TGTGCCAGCAGTTTGAGCGGGCAAGACGATACGCAGTATTTT
v_call: TRBV4-3; j_call: TRBJ2-1; cdr3_length: 19; d_call: TRBD2; clone_size: -; cdr3_aa: CASSQEPWAGGSSYNEQFF; cdr3_nt: TGCGCCAGCAGCCAAGAGCCATGGGCGGGGGGGAGCTCCTACAATGAGCAGTTCTTC
v_call: TRBV9; j_call: TRBJ2-6; cdr3_length: 16; d_call: -; clone_size: -; cdr3_aa: CASSVGDSSGANVLTF; cdr3_nt: TGTGCCAGCAGCGTAGGAGATTCCTCTGGGGCCAACGTCCTGACTTTC
v_call: TRBV3-1/TRBV3-2; j_call: TRBJ2-2; cdr3_length: 16; d_call: -; clone_size: once; cdr3_aa: CASSQVLRVNTGELFF; cdr3_nt: TGTGCCAGCAGCCAAGTATTGAGAGTTAACACCGGGGAGCTGTTTTTT
v_call: TRBV4-3; j_call: TRBJ1-6; cdr3_length: 17; d_call: -; clone_size: -; cdr3_aa: CASSQFPGASYNSPLHF; cdr3_nt: TGCGCCAGCAGCCAATTCCCAGGGGCCTCCTATAATTCACCCCTCCACTTT
v_call: TRBV28; j_call: TRBJ1-2; cdr3_length: 16; d_call: -; clone_size: -; cdr3_aa: CASSPLGVFGPGGYTF; cdr3_nt: TGTGCCAGCAGCCCCCTCGGGGTTTTTGGACCCGGCGGCTACACCTTC
v_call: TRBV19; j_call: TRBJ1-2; cdr3_length: 11; d_call: TRBD1; clone_size: -; cdr3_aa: CASTTGKGYTF; cdr3_nt: TGTGCCAGTACGACAGGGAAAGGCTACACCTTC
v_call: TRBV9; j_call: TRBJ2-3; cdr3_length: 16; d_call: -; clone_size: few; cdr3_aa: CASSVASAGSSDTQYF; cdr3_nt: TGTGCCAGCAGCGTAGCTAGCGCGGGGTCATCAGATACGCAGTATTTT
v_call: TRBV9; j_call: TRBJ2-2; cdr3_length: 16; d_call: -; clone_size: -; cdr3_aa: CASQGPGEISTGELFF; cdr3_nt: TGTGCCAGCCAGGGTCCGGGAGAAATTAGTACCGGGGAGCTGTTTTTT
v_call: TRBV3-1/TRBV3-2; j_call: TRBJ2-3; cdr3_length: 17; d_call: TRBD1; clone_size: -; cdr3_aa: CASSRQMTGGMSDTQYF; cdr3_nt: TGTGCCAGCAGCCGACAAATGACAGGGGGCATGTCAGATACGCAGTATTTT
v_call: TRBV30; j_call: TRBJ2-5; cdr3_length: 14; d_call: -; clone_size: -; cdr3_aa: CAWSVGGWQETQYF; cdr3_nt: TGTGCCTGGAGTGTTGGAGGGTGGCAAGAGACCCAGTACTTC
v_call: TRBV7-9; j_call: TRBJ1-2; cdr3_length: 15; d_call: TRBD1; clone_size: -; cdr3_aa: CASSLRQGSNYGYTF; cdr3_nt: TGTGCCAGCAGCTTAAGACAGGGCAGTAACTATGGCTACACCTTC
v_call: TRBV6-2/TRBV6-3; j_call: TRBJ1-3; cdr3_length: 16; d_call: -; clone_size: -; cdr3_aa: CASSGGQFFSGNTIYF; cdr3_nt: TGTGCCAGCAGTGGTGGACAGTTCTTCTCTGGAAACACCATATATTTT
v_call: TRBV9; j_call: TRBJ2-7; cdr3_length: 13; d_call: -; clone_size: once; cdr3_aa: CASSVEGPNEQYF; cdr3_nt: TGTGCCAGCAGCGTAGAGGGGCCAAACGAGCAGTACTTC
v_call: TRBV5-4; j_call: TRBJ2-6; cdr3_length: 16; d_call: -; clone_size: -; cdr3_aa: CASSIRRGTGANVLTF; cdr3_nt: TGTGCCAGCAGCATACGGCGGGGTACTGGGGCCAACGTCCTGACTTTC
v_call: TRBV6-2/TRBV6-3; j_call: TRBJ2-5; cdr3_length: 16; d_call: TRBD2; clone_size: -; cdr3_aa: CASSFGGLAGVKTQYF; cdr3_nt: TGTGCCAGCAGTTTTGGGGGGCTAGCGGGAGTAAAGACCCAGTACTTC
v_call: TRBV7-3; j_call: TRBJ2-1; cdr3_length: 15; d_call: -; clone_size: few; cdr3_aa: CASSLSVGPPNEQFF; cdr3_nt: TGTGCCAGCAGCTTATCAGTGGGGCCCCCCAATGAGCAGTTCTTC
v_call: TRBV18; j_call: TRBJ2-1; cdr3_length: 15; d_call: -; clone_size: -; cdr3_aa: CASSPGGGVYNEQFF; cdr3_nt: TGTGCCAGCTCACCAGGGGGCGGCGTTTACAATGAGCAGTTCTTC
v_call: TRBV7-8; j_call: TRBJ2-7; cdr3_length: 15; d_call: -; clone_size: few; cdr3_aa: CASSFHQGSKYEQYF; cdr3_nt: TGTGCCAGCAGCTTTCACCAGGGGTCCAAGTACGAGCAGTACTTC
v_call: TRBV6-1; j_call: TRBJ1-1; cdr3_length: 13; d_call: -; clone_size: -; cdr3_aa: CASSEPGLAEAFF; cdr3_nt: TGTGCCAGCAGTGAACCCGGGTTAGCTGAAGCTTTCTTT
v_call: TRBV28; j_call: TRBJ1-6; cdr3_length: 14; d_call: -; clone_size: -; cdr3_aa: CASTLPGGSLGLHF; cdr3_nt: TGTGCCAGCACCCTCCCGGGGGGATCTCTGGGCCTCCACTTT
v_call: TRBV5-1; j_call: TRBJ1-4; cdr3_length: 14; d_call: -; clone_size: -; cdr3_aa: CASSSLSTNEKLFF; cdr3_nt: TGCGCCAGCTCTTCTCTGTCAACTAATGAAAAACTGTTTTTT